The present T cell receptor beta chain was sequenced within a study of post-analysis software for immune sequencing data. Study-level background: Relapsing-remitting, secondary progressive and progressive-relapsing forms made up the multiple sclerosis disease courses.

The length of the CDR3 is 14 residues. Germline assignment: CDR1 SNHLY and CDR2 FYNNEI. V lost 5 bases and J lost 3, with 14 bases in between. Unique molecular identifiers were carried by the TCR beta cDNA libraries. The T cell input of about 1 to 10 million gave hundreds of thousands of cDNA molecules. TCRdb reanalysed the PCR reads using MiXCR and keeps one entry per CDR3 protein. The sample includes some 690,000 distinct CDR3 sequences, 25% to 30% seen only once; the top ten take roughly 0.57%. As concerns this clonotype: What it recognizes is unknown.

Study conclusions and caveats: Patients carried roughly 5 TRBV segments more frequently than controls did, and TRBV5-6, TRBV5-1 and TRBV20-1 were among them. Samples prepared in the same batch strongly co-clustered by F measure. Significantly lower normalized Chao1 diversity was found in patients with multiple sclerosis relative to controls.

The sequence derives from a girl aged 5-17 years with multiple sclerosis. V usage is TRBV2 and J usage is TRBJ2-7; D unresolved. Sequenced sample: blood. For the CDR3, the DNA is TGTGCCAGCAGTCGCGATGGCGCGGACTACGAGCAGTACTTC. This translates into CASSRDGADYEQYF.